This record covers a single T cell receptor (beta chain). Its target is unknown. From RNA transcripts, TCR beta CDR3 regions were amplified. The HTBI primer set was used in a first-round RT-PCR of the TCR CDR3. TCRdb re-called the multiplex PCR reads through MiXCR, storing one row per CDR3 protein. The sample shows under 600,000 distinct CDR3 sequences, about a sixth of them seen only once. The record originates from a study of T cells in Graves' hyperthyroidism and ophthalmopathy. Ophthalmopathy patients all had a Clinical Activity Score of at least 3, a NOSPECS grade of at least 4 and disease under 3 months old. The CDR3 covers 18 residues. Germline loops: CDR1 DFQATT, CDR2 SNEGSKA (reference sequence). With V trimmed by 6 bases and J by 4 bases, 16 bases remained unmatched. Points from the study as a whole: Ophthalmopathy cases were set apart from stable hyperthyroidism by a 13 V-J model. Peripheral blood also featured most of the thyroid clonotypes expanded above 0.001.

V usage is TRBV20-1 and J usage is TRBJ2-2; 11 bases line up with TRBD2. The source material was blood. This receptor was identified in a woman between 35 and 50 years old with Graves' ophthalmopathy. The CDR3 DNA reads TGCAGTGCCCCCACATCACCTACTAGCGGGAGAGGCACCGGGGAGCTGTTTTTT. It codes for CSAPTSPTSGRGTGELFF.